These 25 T cell receptor beta chains originate from one sample sequenced in a study of glioma-infiltrating T cells. Amplification of TCR alpha and beta CDR3 regions from RNA used iRepertoire nested multiplex PCR. TCRdb re-called the multiplex PCR reads with MiXCR, one entry per CDR3 protein. The data hold around 90,000 distinct CDR3 sequences, with approximately 39% observed a single time. Specimen: glioma tissue, nonneoplastic brain tissue, or PBMCs (not recorded which). All receptors derive from a human donor with low-grade glioma or glioblastoma, undergoing nonglioma brain surgery, or in good health (not recorded which).

This clonotype has only one observation. This rearrangement joins TRBV28 to TRBJ2-5; 10 nucleotides match TRBD2. This CDR3 has 15 residues. CDR1 MDHEN and CDR2 SYDVKM come from the germline V gene. The J segment lost 0 bases and the V segment lost 6 bases, leaving 4 bases of the junction unmatched. CDR3 residues: CASREGLAHQETQYF. The CDR3 bases are TGTGCCAGCAGAGAGGGACTAGCGCACCAAGAGACCCAGTACTTC.

Turning to this clonotype: Given a much more abundant clone one base away, this may be a read error. The chain combines TRBV24-1 with TRBJ2-7; D call uncertain. The CDR3 has 13 residues. Germline loops: CDR1 KGHDR, CDR2 SFDVKD. The CDR3: CAISDSYTYEQYF. In DNA, the CDR3 is TGTGCCATCAGTGACTCGTACACCTACGAGCAGTACTTC.

V usage is TRBV19 and J usage is TRBJ2-1, with D perhaps assigned TRBD1 or TRBD2 (6 bases each). V lost 3 bases, J lost 8 bases, and 14 bases lay in between. This CDR3 has 14 amino acids. The germline gives CDR1 LNHDA, CDR2 SQIVND (reference sequence). The CDR3 coding sequence is TGTGCCAGTAGTATCGGAGGGGGAGTGTATGAGCAGTTCTTC. Protein: CASSIGGGVYEQFF.

This clonotype was detected ten times or more. This rearrangement joins TRBV24-1 to TRBJ1-2, with D perhaps TRBD1 (6 bases). Trimming removed 3 bases from V and 6 bases from J, with 13 bases in between. CDR3 length equals 14 residues. The germline V gene has CDR1 KGHDR and CDR2 SFDVKD. Written as DNA, the CDR3 is TGTGCCACCAGTGATCCGACAGGCCGCCATGGCTACACCTTC. This sequence encodes CATSDPTGRHGYTF.

The chain couples TRBV6-2 or TRBV6-3 to TRBJ2-7; 9 bases align to TRBD1. The junction had 6 bases not matched to a gene; V was cut back by 6 bases and J by 0 bases. CDR3 size: 15 residues. CDR1 and CDR2 from the germline V gene are MNHEY and SVGEGT. The CDR3 DNA reads TGTGCCAGCAGGGCAGGACAGGGGCCCTCCTACGAGCAGTACTTC. Translation: CASRAGQGPSYEQYF.

A note on this clonotype: A much larger clone sits a single nucleotide away, making a read error possible. CDR3: CASGHTQYF. The CDR3 DNA follows: TGTGCCAGCGGACATACGCAGTATTTT. The J gene is TRBJ2-3, the V gene TRBV11-2; D is unresolved. Trimming left V 8 bases short and J 7 bases short, with 4 bases between. CDR1 is SGHAT, CDR2 FQNNGV, per germline. The CDR3 loop spans 9 amino acids. The full variable domain, with the rest looked up from reference TRBV11-2 and TRBJ2-3, is EAGVAQSPRYKIIEKRQSVAFWCNPISGHATLYWYQQILGQGPKLLIQFQNNGVVDDSQLPKDRFSAERLKGVDSTLKIQPAKLEDSAVYLCASGHTQYFGPGTRLTVL.

Worth noting for this clonotype: Here the CDR3 omits its conserved ending phenylalanine or tryptophan, so a read error is the likely source. The DNA is left out, because the CDR3 cannot be placed on it with certainty; the CDR3 is given as TCRdb lists it. The rearrangement links TRBV6-6 to TRBJ2-5; TRBD1, as called in the table, went unchecked against the DNA. The CDR3 spans 17 amino acids, including both terminal residues. The germline V gene has CDR1 MNHNY and CDR2 SVGAGI (reference sequence). CDR3 residues: CASSGGPGQGLKETEYL.

This clonotype occurred a few times. This likely reflects a read error, since a far larger clone is one base away. No conserved phenylalanine or tryptophan is present at the end of the CDR3, so a read error is the likely explanation. The chain has TRBV7-6 and TRBJ2-5; D unresolved. Germline CDR1 reads SGHVS; CDR2 reads FNYEAQ. The germline V and J ends were trimmed by 1 base and 4 bases, with 1 base remaining between them. This CDR3 region has 11 residues. CDR3 bases: TGTGCCAGCAGCTTAGTAGAGACCCAGTACCTC. This translates into CASSLVETQYL.

This clonotype was found many times. V is TRBV20-1 and J is TRBJ2-5; TRBD2 matches 14 bases. After removal of 8 bases from V and 2 bases from J, the junction contained 4 bases not matched to a gene. Germline CDR1 and CDR2: DFQATT and SNEGSKA (reference sequence). CDR3 size: 14 residues. CDR3 loop: CSIRLAGGQETQYF. The CDR3 DNA reads TGCAGTATCAGACTAGCGGGGGGGCAAGAGACCCAGTACTTC.

As concerns this clonotype: Being one base from a much bigger clone, this may be a read error. The genes are TRBV29-1 and TRBJ2-2, with TRBD1 matching over 7 bases. Germline-derived CDR1 and CDR2 are SQVTM and ANQGSEA. J was trimmed by 5 bases and V by 8 bases; bases with no gene match: 11. The CDR3 extends over 14 amino acids. The CDR3 DNA reads as TGCAGCATAATTGAGACAGGGTGGACCGGGGAGCTGTTTTTT. The encoded protein is CSIIETGWTGELFF.

Remarks on this clonotype: This may stem from a read error, because a much larger clone lies one nucleotide away. This sequence joins TRBV28 and TRBJ2-7; D could derive from TRBD1 or TRBD2 (5 bases each). The CDR3 length is 13 residues. Germline CDR1 is MDHEN and CDR2 is SYDVKM. The CDR3 nucleotides read TGTGCCAGCAGTTTAGGGGGTGCCTACAAGCAGTACTTC. Amino acids: CASSLGGAYKQYF. Supplemented by reference TRBV28 and TRBJ2-7, the full variable domain reads DVKVTQSSRYLVKRTGEKVFLECVQDMDHENMFWYRQDPGLGLRLIYFSYDVKMKEKGDIPEGYSVSREKKERFSLILESASTNQTSMYLCASSLGGAYKQYFGPGTRLTVT.

This clonotype has a count of ten or more. This chain joins TRBV2 and TRBJ1-5; D remains unclear. The CDR3 runs 15 residues. Germline V gene lookup returns CDR1 SNHLY and CDR2 FYNNEI. Trimming removed 0 bases at V and 4 bases at J, with 10 bases between. The CDR3 spells CASSEALMGNQPQHF. CDR3 bases: TGTGCCAGCAGTGAAGCGCTTATGGGTAATCAGCCCCAGCATTTT.

This clonotype was seen a few times. This chain connects TRBV12-5 to TRBJ1-1, with 10 bases that match TRBD1. The V gene's germline CDR1 is LGHNT and CDR2 FRNRAP. J lost 11 bases, V lost 6 bases, and 9 bases had no gene match. There are 13 residues in the CDR3. CDR3: CASGQDRGRRAFF. The CDR3 coding sequence is TGTGCTAGTGGCCAAGACAGGGGGCGGCGCGCTTTCTTT.

This clonotype was counted a single time. Without the conserved terminal phenylalanine or tryptophan, this CDR3 likely stems from a read error. The rearrangement links TRBV6-2 or TRBV6-3 to TRBJ2-2; D not certain. The CDR3 contains 17 residues. The V gene's germline CDR1 is MNHEY and CDR2 SVGEGT. Trimming cost V 6 bases and J 5 bases, with 22 bases left between them. The CDR3 DNA reads TGTGCCAGCAGCGTGGGGTATCGAGGCCCTCAAACCGGGGAGCTGTTTCTT. Residues: CASSVGYRGPQTGELFL.

This chain links TRBV27 with TRBJ2-1, with TRBD2 matching over 12 bases. CDR1 is MNHEY, CDR2 SMNVEV, per germline (reference sequence). The CDR3 is 15 amino acids. V was clipped by 8 bases and J by 5 bases; unmatched bases: 7. The DNA for the CDR3 is TGTGCCAGCCAGACGACTAGCGGGGGTAACAATGAGCAGTTCTTC. This codes for CASQTTSGGNNEQFF.

To note about this clonotype: A much larger clonotype is one base distant, so this may be a read error. This rearrangement joins TRBV5-1 to TRBJ1-4, with 7 nucleotides matching TRBD1. Trimming took 2 bases from V and 4 from J; bases not matched to a gene: 8. Germline values: CDR1 SGHRS, CDR2 YFSETQ. The CDR3 loop spans 16 amino acids. The DNA for the CDR3 is TGCGCCAGCAGCTTTGTCGGGACAGCAATTAATGAAAAACTGTTTTTT. This translates into CASSFVGTAINEKLFF.

As to this clonotype: An end of the junction does not agree with germline; a read error may underlie this. The V gene is TRBV27, the J gene TRBJ2-3, with TRBD2 matching over 7 bases. Germline values: CDR1 MNHEY, CDR2 SMNVEV (reference sequence). This CDR3 has 15 residues. This CDR3 reads CASGLLGRALYEQYF. The CDR3 DNA reads TGTGCCAGCGGTTTATTGGGGAGGGCCCTCTACGAGCAGTATTTT.

The genes are TRBV6-1 and TRBJ2-1; 7 nucleotides align to TRBD1. The CDR3 covers 14 residues. V was clipped by 9 bases and J by 4 bases; unmatched bases: 9. Germline lookup yields CDR1 MNHNS and CDR2 SASEGT. This CDR3 is CARTLSGGYNEQFF. Here the CDR3 DNA reads TGTGCCAGAACCTTGTCAGGGGGTTACAATGAGCAGTTCTTC.

This clonotype was seen repeatedly, ten times or more. The chain employs TRBV20-1 and TRBJ2-1; the D gene is possibly TRBD2 (5 bases). With 6 bases removed from V and 8 bases from J, the gap between germline ends came to 23 bases. The CDR3 extends over 15 amino acids. CDR1 is DFQATT, CDR2 SNEGSKA, per germline (reference sequence). CDR3 coding DNA: TGCAGTGCCGCCGCGGCTAGCTCTCCCGGGGATGAGCAGTTCTTC. It specifies CSAAAASSPGDEQFF.

Notes on this clonotype: A much larger clone sits a single nucleotide away, making a read error possible. The CDR3 region is CASTFPGASYNEQFF. The CDR3 coding sequence is TGTGCCAGCACCTTCCCGGGGGCATCCTACAATGAGCAGTTCTTC. The chain couples TRBV5-4 to TRBJ2-1, with D perhaps TRBD1 or TRBD2 (6 bases each). The V gene's germline CDR1 is SGHNT and CDR2 YYREEE (reference sequence). Trimming cost V 6 bases and J 1 base, with 14 bases left between them. There are 15 residues in the CDR3.

In this sample, this clonotype turned up many times. This chain joins TRBV30 and TRBJ2-1; D gene unclear. CDR1 is GTSNPN and CDR2 is SVGIG in the germline V gene (reference sequence). The CDR3 totals 11 residues. Trimming took off 4 bases at V and 5 bases at J, with 6 bases between the two ends. The DNA for the CDR3 is TGTGCCTGGACCCCCCACAATGAGCAGTTCTTC. Encoded protein: CAWTPHNEQFF. The full variable domain, completed using reference TRBV30 and TRBJ2-1, is SQTIHQWPATLVQPVGSPLSLECTVEGTSNPNLYWYRQAAGRGLQLLFYSVGIGQISSEVPQNLSASRPQDRQFILSSKKLLLSDSGFYLCAWTPHNEQFFGPGTRLTVL.

This clonotype was found many times. This chain's CDR3 is CASSYRLAGGGNEQFF. The CDR3 bases are TGTGCCAGCAGTTACCGGCTGGCGGGAGGGGGGAATGAGCAGTTCTTC. The J gene is TRBJ2-1, the V gene TRBV6-2 or TRBV6-3, with 9 bases that match TRBD2. Germline CDR1 MNHEY, CDR2 SVGEGT. CDR3 length: 16 amino acids. The V gene end was trimmed by 2 bases and the J gene end by 7 bases; junction bases not matched to a gene: 9.

This clonotype occurred once. The genes are TRBV7-4 and TRBJ2-5; 7 bases fit TRBD2. Germline V gives CDR1 SGHVT, CDR2 SQSDAQ. The CDR3 has 16 amino acids. The trim removed 5 bases at V and 2 bases at J, leaving 11 bases unmatched. In nucleotides, the CDR3 is TGTGCCAGCAGCCCTACCGGCGTCGGGGGGCAAGAGACCCAGTACTTC. This encodes CASSPTGVGGQETQYF.

This clonotype came up many times. The chain employs TRBV28 and TRBJ1-2; 7 bases map to TRBD1. Germline lookup yields CDR1 MDHEN and CDR2 SYDVKM. This CDR3 has 13 residues. J lost 1 base, V lost 11 bases, and 7 bases had no gene match. The CDR3 loop is CAAGQRFNYGYTF. The CDR3 nucleotides read TGTGCCGCGGGACAGCGATTTAACTATGGCTACACCTTC.

This clonotype was seen repeatedly, ten times or more. The gene calls are TRBV10-3 and TRBJ1-1; D is uncertain. Germline V gene sequence: CDR1 ENHRY, CDR2 SYGVKD. CDR3 length: 14 residues. V was cut by 6 bases and J by 0 bases, with 11 bases left in between. The CDR3 here is CAIRRTDMNTEAFF. The CDR3 DNA follows: TGTGCCATCAGAAGGACGGATATGAACACTGAAGCTTTCTTT.